These T cell receptor beta chains were read from a single sample in a study of T cells in Graves' hyperthyroidism and ophthalmopathy. TCRdb re-analysed the multiplex PCR reads in MiXCR, keeping a single row per CDR3 protein. This table holds around 290,000 distinct CDR3 sequences, approximately 12% found once. Source material: blood. The receptors here all came from a woman in her 30s with Graves' hyperthyroidism that later progressed to Graves' ophthalmopathy. Each CDR3 is given without its conserved first and last residue. Fields, in order: CDR3 protein, D gene, J gene, V gene. A D gene is named only where the DNA matches it firmly.

cdr3_aa: SARSAVGVRTGELF; d_call: .; j_call: TRBJ2-2; v_call: TRBV20-1
cdr3_aa: ATTRGDGAEAF; d_call: .; j_call: TRBJ1-1; v_call: TRBV24-1
cdr3_aa: ASRRQGHEQF; d_call: TRBD1; j_call: TRBJ2-1; v_call: TRBV6-2/TRBV6-3
cdr3_aa: ASSLMSGHLNTEAF; d_call: .; j_call: TRBJ1-1; v_call: TRBV18
cdr3_aa: ASSYTVPGQGPHSELF; d_call: TRBD1; j_call: TRBJ2-2; v_call: TRBV6-5
cdr3_aa: ASSLAPQLGYEQY; d_call: .; j_call: TRBJ2-7; v_call: TRBV28
cdr3_aa: SVLGDLTYNEQF; d_call: .; j_call: TRBJ2-1; v_call: TRBV29-1
cdr3_aa: ASSEWAGVTTDTQY; d_call: TRBD2; j_call: TRBJ2-3; v_call: TRBV2
cdr3_aa: AWRRPGRAF; d_call: .; j_call: TRBJ1-1; v_call: TRBV30
cdr3_aa: SASAGSGGVGYGYT; d_call: .; j_call: TRBJ1-2; v_call: TRBV20-1
cdr3_aa: VSRPDIGGYSNQPQH; d_call: .; j_call: TRBJ1-5; v_call: TRBV2
cdr3_aa: ASSFTTPGLSGANVLT; d_call: .; j_call: TRBJ2-6; v_call: TRBV9
cdr3_aa: ASSLGLAGGRADTQY; d_call: TRBD2; j_call: TRBJ2-3; v_call: TRBV5-1
cdr3_aa: ASRDRDRSSYEQY; d_call: TRBD1; j_call: TRBJ2-7; v_call: TRBV6-1
cdr3_aa: ASRRLEGDEQF; d_call: .; j_call: TRBJ2-1; v_call: TRBV7-6